Here is one T cell receptor (beta chain) with its context. Germline CDR1 reads MNHEY; CDR2 reads SVGEGT. The CDR3 length is 15 residues. After removal of 5 bases from V and 6 bases from J, the junction contained 10 bases not matched to a gene. For the second PCR, which ran for roughly 6 to 12 cycles, a sample-barcoded 5' primer and a J-beta primer mix were used. TCRdb called the 5' RACE reads again in MiXCR, with one record for every CDR3 protein. This table holds over a million distinct CDR3 sequences, around 45% found once. This sample was taken from a study of blood T cells in healthy people across ages.

This chain links TRBV6-2 or TRBV6-3 with TRBJ2-1, with 7 positions matching TRBD2. The source is a woman aged 60-75 years in good health. Material: blood. This CDR3 reads CASSLGLPSFNEQFF. The CDR3, as DNA: TGTGCCAGCAGTCTGGGACTACCGTCTTTCAATGAGCAGTTCTTC.